The rows below give T cell receptor beta chains drawn from one sample of a study of blood T cell repertoires in COVID-19. Sequencing used immunoSEQ multiplex PCR; TCRdb keeps in-frame clones, though not all of them. Among 200,000 to 300,000 clones listed, 85% to 90% were seen once. Sequenced material: peripheral blood. All receptors come from a woman in her 40s with acute or convalescent COVID-19. Both conserved end residues are part of each CDR3. Fields, in order: V gene, D gene, CDR3 protein. A D gene is named only where the DNA matches it firmly.

V: TRBV19
D: TRBD2
CDR3: CASSIHSGGSYNEQFF

V: TRBV7-8
D: .
CDR3: CASGNRTGYTEAFF

V: TRBV2
D: .
CDR3: CASSEQIIPGNTIYF

V: TRBV27
D: .
CDR3: CASSLGAGYGYTF

V: TRBV7-2
D: .
CDR3: CASSLTSITDTQYF

V: TRBV18
D: .
CDR3: CASSPKPGHPNYGYTF

V: TRBV10-2
D: .
CDR3: CASSTGYSYYGYTF

V: TRBV19
D: TRBD1
CDR3: CASSPDRDSSYNSPLHF

V: TRBV29-1
D: TRBD1
CDR3: CSAHRGNGNTIYF

V: TRBV10-2
D: .
CDR3: CASSEQGGNTEAFF

V: TRBV3-1/TRBV3-2
D: TRBD1
CDR3: CASSQSQGVVYGYTF

V: TRBV7-2
D: TRBD2
CDR3: CVTRLAGDNEQFF

V: TRBV30
D: TRBD2
CDR3: CAWSGAGGSSYNEQFF

V: TRBV6-5
D: .
CDR3: CASSYGGSPNTEAFF

V: TRBV9
D: TRBD2
CDR3: CASTFAGGLSGELFF

V: TRBV18
D: TRBD1
CDR3: CASSPRSGQTLRGTEAFF

V: TRBV7-9
D: .
CDR3: CASSPGEYGYTF

V: TRBV30
D: .
CDR3: CAWAQGYGYTF

V: TRBV11-3
D: .
CDR3: CASSLGGQETQYF

V: TRBV28
D: TRBD2
CDR3: CASNGRAGELFF

V: TRBV10-3
D: .
CDR3: CAISVGENSPLHF

V: TRBV5-8
D: .
CDR3: CASSIPETNEKLFF

V: TRBV3-1/TRBV3-2
D: .
CDR3: CASSSRTVRYGYTF

V: TRBV9
D: .
CDR3: CASSVGGLQETQYF

V: TRBV6-2/TRBV6-3
D: .
CDR3: CASSYTYSNQPQHF

V: TRBV13
D: .
CDR3: CASSLGSLGYGYTF

V: TRBV4-1
D: TRBD2
CDR3: CASSQGLAGASSKTQYF

V: TRBV5-4
D: .
CDR3: CASSLDSGGTEAFF

V: TRBV12-5
D: .
CDR3: CASGLDNAGELFF

V: TRBV6-4
D: TRBD2
CDR3: CASSPLAGVQETQYF

V: TRBV2
D: TRBD2
CDR3: CASTSGVTGELFF

V: TRBV5-1
D: TRBD1
CDR3: CASSPRGETEAFF

V: TRBV2
D: TRBD2
CDR3: CASSEKRGVSGANVLTF

V: TRBV7-8
D: TRBD2
CDR3: CASASGASTDTQYF

V: TRBV5-6
D: .
CDR3: CASSLVAGNTEAFF

V: TRBV25-1
D: TRBD1
CDR3: CASSVTGAAEAFF

V: TRBV30
D: TRBD2
CDR3: CAFSGGAVKTQYF

V: TRBV18
D: .
CDR3: CASSPRQPANYGYTF

V: TRBV6-5
D: .
CDR3: CASSYKEWPGTGELFF

V: TRBV5-6
D: .
CDR3: CASQPRGGLNTEAFF

V: TRBV27
D: TRBD1
CDR3: CASSSQGAEAKNIQYF

V: TRBV3-1/TRBV3-2
D: .
CDR3: CASSQRGDNSNQPQHF

V: TRBV6-6
D: .
CDR3: CASGLGHPGYGYTF

V: TRBV25-1
D: .
CDR3: CASSEIGRGYGYTF

V: TRBV28
D: .
CDR3: CATSRGNEKLFF

V: TRBV7-2
D: .
CDR3: CASSYRARRTEAFF

V: TRBV30
D: .
CDR3: CAWSVWGSLYNEQFF

V: TRBV10-3
D: .
CDR3: CAISAQPQVNTEAFF

V: TRBV2
D: .
CDR3: CASSVDISNQPQHF

V: TRBV30
D: TRBD1
CDR3: CAVWTGANNYGYTF

V: TRBV6-1
D: .
CDR3: CASSEIRGRGYGYTF

V: TRBV3-1/TRBV3-2
D: TRBD1
CDR3: CASSSSRDRSFIYGYTF

V: TRBV4-1
D: .
CDR3: CASSPLGIGDNQPQHF

V: TRBV11-2
D: TRBD1
CDR3: CASSREGQGVPNTEAFF

V: TRBV21-1
D: .
CDR3: CANPRQGTFRLSGYTF

V: TRBV19
D: .
CDR3: CASSILQGSGYGYTF

V: TRBV7-3
D: .
CDR3: CASSLLGSANSPLHF

V: TRBV10-2
D: TRBD1
CDR3: CASCGRDREANEQFF